This section outlines one T cell receptor (beta chain) sequence together with its context. A clone one base away is much larger, so this may be a read error. This entry comes from a study of T cells in Graves' hyperthyroidism and ophthalmopathy. Amplification of TCR beta CDR3 regions was performed using RNA transcripts as template. With the HTBI primer set, the TCR CDR3 went through a first round of RT-PCR. MiXCR was run by TCRdb on the multiplex PCR reads, yielding one entry per CDR3 protein. The sample lists around 580,000 distinct CDR3 sequences, 16% occurring once. V lost 5 bases, J lost 2 bases, and 17 bases lay in between. This CDR3 has 16 amino acids. Germline CDR1 MNHNS, CDR2 SASEGT.

This TCR was recovered from a woman in her late teens or twenties with Graves' hyperthyroidism. Sequencing was performed on blood. The chain carries TRBV6-1 and TRBJ2-3, with TRBD2 as a possible D gene (6 bases). The DNA for the CDR3 is TGTGCCAGCAGTCCAGCGAACCGGCGGGACACAGATACGCAGTATTTT. It specifies CASSPANRRDTDTQYF.